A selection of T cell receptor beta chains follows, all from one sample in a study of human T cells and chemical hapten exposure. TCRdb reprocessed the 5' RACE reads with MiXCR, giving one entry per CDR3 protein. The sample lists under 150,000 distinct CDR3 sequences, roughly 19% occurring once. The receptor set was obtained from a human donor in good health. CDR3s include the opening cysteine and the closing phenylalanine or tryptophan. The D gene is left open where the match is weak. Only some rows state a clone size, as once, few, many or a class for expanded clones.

CDR3: CSVPSAVDEQYF; DNA: TGCAGTGTCCCAAGTGCGGTGGACGAGCAGTACTTC; J: TRBJ2-7; V: TRBV20-1; size: few; D: NA
CDR3: CASSRTSGSGEQYF; DNA: TGTGCCAGCAGCCGGACTAGCGGGAGCGGCGAGCAGTACTTC; J: TRBJ2-7; V: TRBV3-1; size: NA; D: TRBD2
CDR3: CASLPHNTGLGYNEQFF; DNA: TGTGCCAGCCTCCCACATAACACAGGGCTTGGGTACAATGAGCAGTTCTTC; J: TRBJ2-1; V: TRBV12-3/TRBV12-4; size: NA; D: NA
CDR3: CASSFSIGQNTEAFF; DNA: TGTGCCAGCAGTTTCTCGATCGGACAGAACACTGAAGCTTTCTTT; J: TRBJ1-1; V: TRBV6-5; size: NA; D: NA
CDR3: CATGEGAYNEQFF; DNA: TGTGCCACCGGGGAGGGTGCCTACAATGAGCAGTTCTTC; J: TRBJ2-1; V: TRBV24-1; size: once; D: TRBD2
CDR3: CATRMALGNPDTQYF; DNA: TGCGCCACCCGCATGGCCCTGGGAAATCCAGATACGCAGTATTTT; J: TRBJ2-3; V: TRBV5-1; size: NA; D: NA
CDR3: CASGGVPHEQYF; DNA: TGTGCCAGCGGGGGAGTCCCCCACGAGCAGTACTTC; J: TRBJ2-7; V: TRBV7-9; size: NA; D: NA
CDR3: CSVETYYF; DNA: TGCAGCGTTGAAACCTATTACTTC; J: TRBJ2-5; V: TRBV29-1; size: many; D: NA
CDR3: CASIYPDRKKTQYF; DNA: TGTGCCAGTATCTACCCGGACCGCAAGAAGACCCAGTACTTC; J: TRBJ2-5; V: TRBV7-4; size: few; D: NA
CDR3: CASSLAPRGAGETQYF; DNA: TGTGCTAGCAGCTTAGCGCCCCGGGGGGCGGGAGAGACCCAGTACTTC; J: TRBJ2-5; V: TRBV7-7; size: few; D: NA
CDR3: CSAGLAGVSDTQYF; DNA: TGCAGCGCCGGACTAGCGGGAGTTTCTGATACGCAGTATTTT; J: TRBJ2-3; V: TRBV29-1; size: few; D: TRBD2
CDR3: CSARGLAGLNEQFF; DNA: TGCAGTGCTAGAGGACTAGCGGGACTCAATGAGCAGTTCTTC; J: TRBJ2-1; V: TRBV20-1; size: NA; D: TRBD2
CDR3: CASSRGQPHLSGELFF; DNA: TGTGCCAGCAGCCGCGGACAGCCTCACCTATCCGGGGAGCTGTTTTTT; J: TRBJ2-2; V: TRBV2; size: NA; D: NA
CDR3: CSARVGREVGETQYF; DNA: TGCAGTGCTAGGGTAGGGCGGGAAGTCGGAGAGACCCAGTACTTC; J: TRBJ2-5; V: TRBV20-1; size: NA; D: NA
CDR3: CASSSTSGREGEQYF; DNA: TGTGCCAGCAGTTCGACTAGCGGGAGGGAAGGGGAGCAGTACTTC; J: TRBJ2-7; V: TRBV7-9; size: NA; D: TRBD2
CDR3: CAAGQGGGDEKLFF; DNA: TGTGCCGCGGGACAGGGAGGTGGTGATGAAAAACTGTTTTTT; J: TRBJ1-4; V: TRBV19; size: many; D: TRBD1